Listed below are T cell receptor beta chains from one sample, sequenced in a study of T cells after yellow fever vaccination. TCRdb reanalysed the 5' RACE reads using MiXCR and keeps one entry per CDR3 protein. The sample shows more than 300,000 distinct CDR3 sequences, 6.8% of them seen only once. Sequenced here: PBMCs, sampled around 45 days after the first yellow fever vaccination. The receptors here all came from a young man who received the YFV17D yellow fever vaccine. Both conserved end residues are part of each CDR3.

>TRBV2|TRBJ1-2
CASSEAGYYGYTF
>TRBV7-9|TRBJ2-5
CASSTRDFQETQYF
>TRBV30|TRBJ1-1
CAWSLQGGHEAFF
>TRBV5-1|TRBJ2-7
CASSLRLGSYEQYF
>TRBV29-1|TRBJ2-1
CSVVRPYNEQFF
>TRBV14|TRBJ2-1
CASSQALYNEQFF
>TRBV6-2/TRBV6-3|TRBJ2-5
CASGRRGAIETQYF
>TRBV7-2|TRBJ2-3
CASSWGLAGFTDTQYF
>TRBV11-2|TRBJ2-1
CASSSTPAGQLYNEQFF
>TRBV6-2/TRBV6-3|TRBJ2-5
CASSWRALQETQYF
>TRBV20-1|TRBJ2-3
CSASRGARPTDTQYF
>TRBV5-1|TRBJ2-7
CASSRGDANSYEQYF
>TRBV19|TRBJ2-1
CASSSDRLRDRVYNEQFF
>TRBV2|TRBJ2-1
CASSAGTSGGALDEQFF
>TRBV28|TRBJ2-1
CASSWDRGQVDEQFF
>TRBV7-8|TRBJ2-3
CASSLSRASDTQYF
>TRBV20-1|TRBJ2-5
CSASLFGQGRETQYF
>TRBV7-2|TRBJ2-1
CASSLVELVHEQFF
>TRBV10-3|TRBJ1-2
CAITASEANYGYTF
>TRBV5-6|TRBJ1-2
CASSRKTEFYGYTF
>TRBV18|TRBJ2-4
CASSPPATGFNIQYF
>TRBV5-1|TRBJ1-4
CASSGETNEKLFF
>TRBV4-1|TRBJ1-3
CASSQDPNPASGNTIYF
>TRBV6-6|TRBJ2-5
CASSYRSGETQYF
>TRBV11-2|TRBJ1-1
CASSFQLEAFF
>TRBV5-6|TRBJ1-2
CASSLTLKTYGYTF
>TRBV5-1|TRBJ1-1
CASSMEGGGYTEAFF
>TRBV25-1|TRBJ2-1
CASRGRGLNEQFF
>TRBV4-3|TRBJ2-7
CASSQVGLAGGFYEQYF
>TRBV5-4|TRBJ1-3
CASSTDGPSSGNTIYF
>TRBV29-1|TRBJ2-7
CSARDRGYEQYF
>TRBV20-1|TRBJ2-7
CSARWGGRYEQYF
>TRBV28|TRBJ2-4
CASSLRLIKAKNIQYF
>TRBV20-1|TRBJ1-2
CSARKLEVGDYGYTF
>TRBV5-6|TRBJ2-1
CASSLGGEWFF
>TRBV27|TRBJ2-1
CASSFIRQDEQFF
>TRBV5-1|TRBJ1-3
CASSRDGAYSGNTIYF
>TRBV20-1|TRBJ2-5
CSASKPGAQETQYF
>TRBV3-1|TRBJ1-2
CASSQLRQLYGYTF
>TRBV11-2|TRBJ1-2
CASSLVPGSLYGYTF
>TRBV12-3/TRBV12-4|TRBJ1-2
CASSRNPGQGLGYGYTF
>TRBV18|TRBJ1-1
CASSPQEGSGTEAFF
>TRBV12-3/TRBV12-4|TRBJ2-7
CASSRTGALYEQYF
>TRBV7-9|TRBJ1-2
CASSSRDNEYGYTF
>TRBV13|TRBJ2-7
CASSYKSSEDSSYEQYF
>TRBV21-1|TRBJ2-5
CASLTGRTGETQYF
>TRBV7-9|TRBJ2-2
CASSEGQGAIGGELFF
>TRBV6-5|TRBJ2-7
CASSSLGRAYEQYF
>TRBV29-1|TRBJ2-5
CSVPSGEETQYF
>TRBV7-2|TRBJ2-3
CASSLEPISDTQYF
>TRBV7-6|TRBJ2-1
CASSLGPANEQFF
>TRBV7-8|TRBJ2-3
CASRSRGQWGGLTSTDTQYF
>TRBV6-1|TRBJ2-2
CASSPGLGGNTGELFF
>TRBV20-1|TRBJ2-5
CSARRGTSQETQYF
>TRBV20-1|TRBJ2-3
CSASSGQGIGSTDTQYF
>TRBV11-1|TRBJ2-1
CASSHFRRGLAGRSSYNEQFF
>TRBV11-2|TRBJ2-1
CASSLVGTGKKYNEQFF
>TRBV7-7|TRBJ2-1
CASSLIEQGSYNEQFF
>TRBV12-3/TRBV12-4|TRBJ1-5
CASHRGYSNQPQHF